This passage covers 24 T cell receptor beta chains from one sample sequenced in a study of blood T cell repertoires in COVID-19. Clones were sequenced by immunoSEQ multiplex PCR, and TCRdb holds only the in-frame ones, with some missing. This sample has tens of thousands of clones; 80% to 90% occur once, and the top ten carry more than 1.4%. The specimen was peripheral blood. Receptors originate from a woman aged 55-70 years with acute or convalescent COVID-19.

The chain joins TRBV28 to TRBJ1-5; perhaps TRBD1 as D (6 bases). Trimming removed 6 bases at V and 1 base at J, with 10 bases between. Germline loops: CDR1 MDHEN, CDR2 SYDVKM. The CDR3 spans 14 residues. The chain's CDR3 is CASRKRGSNQPQHF. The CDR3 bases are TGTGCCAGCAGGAAAAGGGGGAGCAATCAGCCCCAGCATTTT.

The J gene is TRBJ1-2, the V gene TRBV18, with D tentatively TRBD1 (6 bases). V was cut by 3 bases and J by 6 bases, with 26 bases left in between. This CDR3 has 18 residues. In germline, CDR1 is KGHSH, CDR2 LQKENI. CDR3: CASSPINPTGTLQDGYTF. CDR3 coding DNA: TGTGCCAGCTCACCGATAAACCCGACAGGAACCCTCCAAGATGGCTACACCTTC.

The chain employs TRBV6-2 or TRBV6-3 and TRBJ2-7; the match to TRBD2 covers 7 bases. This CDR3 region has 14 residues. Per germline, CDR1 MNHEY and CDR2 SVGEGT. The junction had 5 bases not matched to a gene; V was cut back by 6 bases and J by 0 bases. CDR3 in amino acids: CASSLTSASYEQYF. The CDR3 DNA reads TGTGCCAGCAGCCTTACTAGCGCCTCCTACGAGCAGTACTTC.

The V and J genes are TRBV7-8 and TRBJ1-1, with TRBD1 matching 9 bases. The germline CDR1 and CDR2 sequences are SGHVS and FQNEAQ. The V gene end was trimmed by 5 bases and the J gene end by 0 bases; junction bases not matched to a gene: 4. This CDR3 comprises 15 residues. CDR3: CASSRGDRVNTEAFF. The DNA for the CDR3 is TGTGCCAGCAGCCGCGGGGACAGGGTGAACACTGAAGCTTTCTTT.

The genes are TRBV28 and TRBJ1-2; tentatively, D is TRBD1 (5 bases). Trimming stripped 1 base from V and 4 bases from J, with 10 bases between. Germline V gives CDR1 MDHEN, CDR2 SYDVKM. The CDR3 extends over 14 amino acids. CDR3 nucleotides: TGTGCCAGCAGTTTATCAGGGCTTTCCTATGGCTACACCTTC. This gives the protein CASSLSGLSYGYTF.

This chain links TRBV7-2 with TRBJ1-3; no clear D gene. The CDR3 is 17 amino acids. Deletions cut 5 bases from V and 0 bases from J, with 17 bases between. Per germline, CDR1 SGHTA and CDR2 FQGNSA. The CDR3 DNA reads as TGTGCCAGCAGCCCCGCGCGAGGTCGATCCTCTGGAAACACCATATATTTT. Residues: CASSPARGRSSGNTIYF.

In nucleotides, the CDR3 is TGTGCCAGCAGCCAAGTTCAGGGCTTCTTCTCCTATAATTCACCCCTCCACTTT. Protein: CASSQVQGFFSYNSPLHF. The chain employs TRBV3-1 (or the pseudogene TRBV3-2) and TRBJ1-6, with a tentative D call TRBD1 (5 bases). V dropped 1 base and J dropped 0 bases, with 13 bases sitting between them. CDR1 LGHDT and CDR2 YNNKEL come from the germline V gene (reference sequence). CDR3 length: 18 residues.

The CDR3 sequence is CASSLEADNYGYTF. CDR3 sequence (DNA): TGCGCCAGCAGCTTGGAGGCGGATAACTATGGCTACACCTTC. This sequence joins TRBV5-1 and TRBJ1-2, with unresolved D. V was cut by 0 bases and J by 1 base, with 7 bases left in between. CDR1 SGHRS and CDR2 YFSETQ come from the germline V gene. CDR3 size: 14 residues.

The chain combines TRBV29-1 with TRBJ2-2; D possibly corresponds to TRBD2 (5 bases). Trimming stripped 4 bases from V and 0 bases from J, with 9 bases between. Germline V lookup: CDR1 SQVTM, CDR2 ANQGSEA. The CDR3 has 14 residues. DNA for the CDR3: TGCAGCGTTGGGTTAGCGACGAACACCGGGGAGCTGTTTTTT. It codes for CSVGLATNTGELFF.

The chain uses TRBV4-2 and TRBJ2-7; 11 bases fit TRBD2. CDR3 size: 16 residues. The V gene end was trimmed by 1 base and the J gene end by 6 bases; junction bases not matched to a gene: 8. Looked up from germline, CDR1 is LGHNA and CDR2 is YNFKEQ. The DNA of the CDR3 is TGTGCCAGCAGCCAAGGCCTTAGCGGGGGGGCTATCGAGCAGTACTTC. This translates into CASSQGLSGGAIEQYF.

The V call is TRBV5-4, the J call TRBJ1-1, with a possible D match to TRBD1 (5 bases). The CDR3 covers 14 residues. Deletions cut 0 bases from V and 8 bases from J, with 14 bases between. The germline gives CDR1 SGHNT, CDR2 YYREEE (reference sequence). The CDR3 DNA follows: TGTGCCAGCAGCTTGGCCCAGGGACTTTCAGAAGCTTTCTTT. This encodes CASSLAQGLSEAFF.

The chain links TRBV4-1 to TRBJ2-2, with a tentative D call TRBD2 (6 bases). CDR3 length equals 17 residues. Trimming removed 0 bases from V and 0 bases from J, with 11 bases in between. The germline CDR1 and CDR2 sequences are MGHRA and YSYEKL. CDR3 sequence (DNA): TGCGCCAGCAGCCAAGAAGCCGGCGGGACGAACACCGGGGAGCTGTTTTTT. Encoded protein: CASSQEAGGTNTGELFF.

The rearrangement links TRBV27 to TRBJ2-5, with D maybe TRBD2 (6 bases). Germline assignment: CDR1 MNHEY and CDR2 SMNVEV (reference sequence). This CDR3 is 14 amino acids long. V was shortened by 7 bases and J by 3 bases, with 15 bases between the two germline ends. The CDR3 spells CASTPSRGKETQYF. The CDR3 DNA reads TGTGCCAGCACCCCGAGTCGGGGGAAAGAGACCCAGTACTTC.

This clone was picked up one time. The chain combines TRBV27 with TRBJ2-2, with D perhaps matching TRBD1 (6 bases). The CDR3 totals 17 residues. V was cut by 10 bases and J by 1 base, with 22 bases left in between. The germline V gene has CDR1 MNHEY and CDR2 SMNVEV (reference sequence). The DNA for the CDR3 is TGTGCCACCACCGGGGACATGGATTTTGGGAACACCGGGGAGCTGTTTTTT. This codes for CATTGDMDFGNTGELFF.

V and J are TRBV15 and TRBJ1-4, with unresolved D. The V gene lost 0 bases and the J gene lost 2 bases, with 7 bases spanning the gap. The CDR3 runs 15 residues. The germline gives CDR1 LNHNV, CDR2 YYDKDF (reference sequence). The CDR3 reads CATSREGSTNEKLFF. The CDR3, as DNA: TGTGCCACCAGCAGAGAAGGGAGTACTAATGAAAAACTGTTTTTT.

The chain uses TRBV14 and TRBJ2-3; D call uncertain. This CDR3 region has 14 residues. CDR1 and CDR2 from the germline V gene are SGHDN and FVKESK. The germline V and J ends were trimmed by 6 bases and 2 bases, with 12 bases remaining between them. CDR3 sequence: CASSQNANTDTQYF. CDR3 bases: TGTGCCAGCAGTCAAAACGCGAACACAGATACGCAGTATTTT.

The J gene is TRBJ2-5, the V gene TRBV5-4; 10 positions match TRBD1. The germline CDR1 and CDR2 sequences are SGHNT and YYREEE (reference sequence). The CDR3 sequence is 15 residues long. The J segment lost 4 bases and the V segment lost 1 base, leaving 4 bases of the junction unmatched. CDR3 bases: TGTGCCAGCAGCTTGCAGACAGGGGGCCTAGAGACCCAGTACTTC. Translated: CASSLQTGGLETQYF.

CDR3 DNA sequence: TGTGCCAGCAGCCCGGGGGGGGGCTCCTATAATTCACCCCTCCACTTT. Protein product: CASSPGGGSYNSPLHF. The V and J genes are TRBV5-4 and TRBJ1-6, with a tentative D call TRBD1 (5 bases). CDR3 length: 16 residues. The germline V gene has CDR1 SGHNT and CDR2 YYREEE (reference sequence). The V end lost 4 bases, the J end lost 0 bases, and 11 bases lay between the germline ends.

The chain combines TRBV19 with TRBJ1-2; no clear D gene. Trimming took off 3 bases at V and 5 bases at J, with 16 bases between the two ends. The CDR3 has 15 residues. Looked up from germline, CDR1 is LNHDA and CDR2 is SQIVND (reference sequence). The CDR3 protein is CASSIGEGTVYGYTF. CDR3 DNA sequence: TGTGCCAGTAGTATCGGGGAAGGCACGGTTTATGGCTACACCTTC.

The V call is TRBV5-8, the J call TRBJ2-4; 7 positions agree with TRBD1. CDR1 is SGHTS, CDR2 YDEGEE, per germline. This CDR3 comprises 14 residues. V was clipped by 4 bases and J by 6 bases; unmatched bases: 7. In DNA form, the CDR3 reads TGTGCCAGCAGCCGGTATAGACAGGGAAACATTCAGTACTTC. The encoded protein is CASSRYRQGNIQYF.

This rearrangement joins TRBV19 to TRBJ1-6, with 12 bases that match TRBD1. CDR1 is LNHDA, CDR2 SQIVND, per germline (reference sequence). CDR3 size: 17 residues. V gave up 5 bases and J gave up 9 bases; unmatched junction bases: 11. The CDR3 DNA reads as TGTGCCAGTAGTCCAAGTTCCGGGACAGGGGGCTTTTCACCCCTCCACTTT. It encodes CASSPSSGTGGFSPLHF.

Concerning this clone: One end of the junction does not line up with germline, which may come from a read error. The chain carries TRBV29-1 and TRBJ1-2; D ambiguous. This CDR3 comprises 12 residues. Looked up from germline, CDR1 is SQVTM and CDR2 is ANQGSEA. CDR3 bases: TGCAGCGTTCTCCTCTTTCCCTATAGCTACACCTTC. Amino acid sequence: CSVLLFPYSYTF.

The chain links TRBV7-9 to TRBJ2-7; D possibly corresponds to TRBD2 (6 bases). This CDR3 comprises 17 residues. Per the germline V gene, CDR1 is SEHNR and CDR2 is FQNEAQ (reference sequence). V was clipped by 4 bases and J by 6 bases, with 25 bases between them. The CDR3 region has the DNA TGTGCCAGCAGCTCCCACCTTTCGGATTTCGCAGCGGGCGAGCAGTACTTC. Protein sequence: CASSSHLSDFAAGEQYF.

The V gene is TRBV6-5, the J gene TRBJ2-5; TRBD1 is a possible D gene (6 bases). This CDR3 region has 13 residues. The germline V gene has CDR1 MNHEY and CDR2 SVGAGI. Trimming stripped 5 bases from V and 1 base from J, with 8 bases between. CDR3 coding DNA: TGTGCCAGCAGTACAGGGACCCAAGAGACCCAGTACTTC. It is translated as CASSTGTQETQYF.